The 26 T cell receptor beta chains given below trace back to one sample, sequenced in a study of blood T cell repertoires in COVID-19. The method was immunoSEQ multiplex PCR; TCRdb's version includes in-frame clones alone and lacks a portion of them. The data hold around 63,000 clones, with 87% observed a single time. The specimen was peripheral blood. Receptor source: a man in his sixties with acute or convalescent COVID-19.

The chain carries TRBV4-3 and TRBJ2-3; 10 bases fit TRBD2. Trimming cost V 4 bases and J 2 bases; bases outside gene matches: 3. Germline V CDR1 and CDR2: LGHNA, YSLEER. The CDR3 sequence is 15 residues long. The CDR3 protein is CASSPGLAATDTQYF. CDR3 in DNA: TGCGCCAGCAGCCCCGGACTAGCGGCCACAGATACGCAGTATTTT.

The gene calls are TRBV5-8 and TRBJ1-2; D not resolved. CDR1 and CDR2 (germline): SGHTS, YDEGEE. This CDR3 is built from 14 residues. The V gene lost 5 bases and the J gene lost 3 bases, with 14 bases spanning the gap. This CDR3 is CASRERRRDYGYTF. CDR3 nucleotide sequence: TGTGCCAGCAGGGAGAGAAGGAGGGACTATGGCTACACCTTC.

The CDR3 DNA reads TGTGCCAGTAGTAACACCCCGAACACCGGGGAGCTGTTTTTT. Encoded protein: CASSNTPNTGELFF. The gene calls are TRBV19 and TRBJ2-2; D unclear. Germline assignment: CDR1 LNHDA and CDR2 SQIVND (reference sequence). There are 14 residues in the CDR3. Trimming cost V 4 bases and J 0 bases, with 6 bases left between them.

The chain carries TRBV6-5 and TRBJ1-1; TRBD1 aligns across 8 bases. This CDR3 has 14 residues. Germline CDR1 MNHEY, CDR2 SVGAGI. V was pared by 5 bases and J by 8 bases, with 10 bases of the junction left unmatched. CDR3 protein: CASSPAGTGHEAFF. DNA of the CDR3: TGTGCCAGCAGTCCCGCAGGGACAGGACACGAAGCTTTCTTT.

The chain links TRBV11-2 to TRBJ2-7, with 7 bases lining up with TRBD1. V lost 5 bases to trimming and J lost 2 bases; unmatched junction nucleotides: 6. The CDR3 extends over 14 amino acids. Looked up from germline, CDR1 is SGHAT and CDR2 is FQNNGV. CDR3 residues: CASSPAQGAYEQYF. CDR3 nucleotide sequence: TGTGCCAGCAGCCCTGCGCAGGGGGCCTACGAGCAGTACTTC.

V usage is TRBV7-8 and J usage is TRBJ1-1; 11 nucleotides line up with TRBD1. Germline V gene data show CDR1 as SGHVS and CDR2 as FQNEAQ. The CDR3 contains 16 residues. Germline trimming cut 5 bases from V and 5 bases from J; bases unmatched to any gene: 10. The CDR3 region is CASSGRTGGLKTEAFF. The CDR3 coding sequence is TGTGCCAGCAGCGGGCGGACAGGGGGCTTAAAAACTGAAGCTTTCTTT. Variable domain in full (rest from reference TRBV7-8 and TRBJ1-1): GAGVSQSPRYKVAKRGQDVALRCDPISGHVSLFWYQQALGQGPEFLTYFQNEAQLDKSGLPSDRFFAERPEGSVSTLKIQRTQQEDSAVYLCASSGRTGGLKTEAFFGQGTRLTVV.

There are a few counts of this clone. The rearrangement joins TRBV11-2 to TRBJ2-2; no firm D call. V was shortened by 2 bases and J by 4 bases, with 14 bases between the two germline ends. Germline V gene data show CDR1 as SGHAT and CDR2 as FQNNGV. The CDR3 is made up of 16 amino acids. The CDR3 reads CASSLRTPRPTGELFF. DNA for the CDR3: TGTGCCAGCAGCTTAAGAACTCCCCGCCCCACCGGGGAGCTGTTTTTT.

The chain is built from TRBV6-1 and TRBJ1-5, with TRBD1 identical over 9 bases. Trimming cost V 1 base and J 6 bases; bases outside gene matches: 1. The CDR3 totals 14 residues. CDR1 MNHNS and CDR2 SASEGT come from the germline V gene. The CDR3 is CASSEGTGAQPQHF. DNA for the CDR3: TGTGCCAGCAGTGAAGGGACAGGGGCTCAGCCCCAGCATTTT.

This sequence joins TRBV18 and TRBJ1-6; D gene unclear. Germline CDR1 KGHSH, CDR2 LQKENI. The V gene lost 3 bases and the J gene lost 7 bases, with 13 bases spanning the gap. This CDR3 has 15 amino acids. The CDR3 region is CASSPTQTQNSPLHF. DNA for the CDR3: TGTGCCAGCTCACCCACCCAGACACAAAATTCACCCCTCCACTTT. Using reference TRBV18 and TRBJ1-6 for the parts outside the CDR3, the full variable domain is NAGVMQNPRHLVRRRGQEARLRCSPMKGHSHVYWYRQLPEEGLKFMVYLQKENIIDESGMPKERFSAEFPKEGPSILRIQQVVRGDSAAYFCASSPTQTQNSPLHFGNGTRLTVT.

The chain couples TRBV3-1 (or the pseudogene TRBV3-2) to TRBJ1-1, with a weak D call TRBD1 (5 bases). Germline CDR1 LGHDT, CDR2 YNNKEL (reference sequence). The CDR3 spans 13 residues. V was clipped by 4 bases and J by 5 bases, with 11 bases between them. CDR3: CASSRTGGTEAFF. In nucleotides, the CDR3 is TGTGCCAGCAGCCGCACCGGGGGGACTGAAGCTTTCTTT.

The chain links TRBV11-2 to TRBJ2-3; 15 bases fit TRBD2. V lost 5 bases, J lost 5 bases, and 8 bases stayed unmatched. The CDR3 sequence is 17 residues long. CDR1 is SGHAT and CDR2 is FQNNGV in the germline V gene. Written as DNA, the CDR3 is TGTGCCAGCAGCCCTCGGACTAGCGGGGGGGCGGGAGATACGCAGTATTTT. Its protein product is CASSPRTSGGAGDTQYF.

The CDR3 bases are TGTGCCAGTAGTACCGACAGATTCACCTACGAGCAGTACTTC. It translates to CASSTDRFTYEQYF. V gene TRBV19 combines with J gene TRBJ2-7; tentatively, D is TRBD1 (5 bases). Germline CDR1 and CDR2: LNHDA and SQIVND (reference sequence). This CDR3 is 14 amino acids long. Trimming removed 4 bases from V and 2 bases from J, with 12 bases in between.

The CDR3 DNA reads TGTGCCAGCAGTTACTCGGACAGGGTTTTCTTT. As protein: CASSYSDRVFF. The chain joins TRBV6-5 to TRBJ1-1; TRBD1 matches at 8 bases. V trimming: 0 bases; J trimming: 13 bases; junction bases outside the gene matches: 1. CDR1 is MNHEY and CDR2 is SVGAGI in the germline V gene. This CDR3 spans 11 amino acids.

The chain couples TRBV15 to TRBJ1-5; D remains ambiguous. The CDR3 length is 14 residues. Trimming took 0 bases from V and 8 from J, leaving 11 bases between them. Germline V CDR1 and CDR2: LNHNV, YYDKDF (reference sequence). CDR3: CATSRDPGLEPQHF. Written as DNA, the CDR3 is TGTGCCACCAGCAGAGATCCAGGCCTTGAGCCCCAGCATTTT. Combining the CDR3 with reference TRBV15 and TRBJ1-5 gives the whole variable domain DAMVIQNPRYQVTQFGKPVTLSCSQTLNHNVMYWYQQKSSQAPKLLFHYYDKDFNNEADTPDNFQSRRPNTSFCFLDIRSPGLGDTAMYLCATSRDPGLEPQHFGDGTRLSIL.

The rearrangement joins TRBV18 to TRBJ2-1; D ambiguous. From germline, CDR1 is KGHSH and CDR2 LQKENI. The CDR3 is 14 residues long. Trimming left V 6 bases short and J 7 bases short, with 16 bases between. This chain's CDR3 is CASSPSPGMNEQFF. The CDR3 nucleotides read TGTGCCAGCTCCCCTTCACCAGGTATGAATGAGCAGTTCTTC.

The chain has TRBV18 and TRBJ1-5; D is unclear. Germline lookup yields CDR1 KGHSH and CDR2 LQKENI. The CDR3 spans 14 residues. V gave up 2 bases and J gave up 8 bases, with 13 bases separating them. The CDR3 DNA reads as TGTGCCAGCTCACCAGATTTGAATGCGGAGCCCCAGCATTTT. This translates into CASSPDLNAEPQHF.

CDR3 sequence (DNA): TGCGCCAGCAGCTTGGTTCTCTCTGGGGCCAACGTCCTGACTTTC. Translating it yields CASSLVLSGANVLTF. J is TRBJ2-6 and V is TRBV5-1; D unresolved. V was clipped by 0 bases and J by 0 bases, with 4 bases between them. Germline V gene sequence: CDR1 SGHRS, CDR2 YFSETQ. The CDR3 is made up of 15 amino acids.

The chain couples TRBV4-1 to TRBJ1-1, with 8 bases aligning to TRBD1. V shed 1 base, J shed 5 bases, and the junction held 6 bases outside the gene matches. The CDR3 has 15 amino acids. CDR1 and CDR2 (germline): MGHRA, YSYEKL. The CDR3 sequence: CASSQGTGSWTEAFF. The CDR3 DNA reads TGCGCCAGCAGCCAAGGGACAGGGTCGTGGACTGAAGCTTTCTTT.

This CDR3 is CASSLAVLETQYF. CDR3 DNA sequence: TGTGCCAGCAGCTTGGCCGTGTTGGAGACCCAGTACTTC. This chain joins TRBV5-6 and TRBJ2-5; no firm D call. Germline V gives CDR1 SGHDT, CDR2 YYEEEE. The length of the CDR3 is 13 residues. V lost 0 bases to trimming and J lost 5 bases, with 8 bases between them.

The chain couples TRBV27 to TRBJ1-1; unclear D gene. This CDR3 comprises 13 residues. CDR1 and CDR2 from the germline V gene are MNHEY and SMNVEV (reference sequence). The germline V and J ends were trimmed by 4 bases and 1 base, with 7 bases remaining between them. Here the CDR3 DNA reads TGTGCCAGCAGTTCGCGGGGGAACACTGAAGCTTTCTTT. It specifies CASSSRGNTEAFF.

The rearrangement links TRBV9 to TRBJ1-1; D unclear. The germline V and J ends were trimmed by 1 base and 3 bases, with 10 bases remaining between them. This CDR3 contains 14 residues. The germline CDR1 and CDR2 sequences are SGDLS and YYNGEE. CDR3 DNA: TGTGCCAGCAGCGTACTTTCGGTGGACACTGAAGCTTTCTTT. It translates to CASSVLSVDTEAFF.

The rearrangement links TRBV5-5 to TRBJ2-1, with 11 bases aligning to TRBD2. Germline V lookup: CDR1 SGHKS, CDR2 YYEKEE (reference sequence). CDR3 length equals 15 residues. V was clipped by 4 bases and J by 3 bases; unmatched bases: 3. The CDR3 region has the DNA TGTGCCAGCAGCGGCGGGACTAGCGGCTACAATGAGCAGTTCTTC. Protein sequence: CASSGGTSGYNEQFF.

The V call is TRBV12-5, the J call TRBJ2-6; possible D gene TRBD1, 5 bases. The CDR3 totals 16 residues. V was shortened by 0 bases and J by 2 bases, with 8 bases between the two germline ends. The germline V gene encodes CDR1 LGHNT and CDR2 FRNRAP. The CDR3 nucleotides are TGTGCTAGTGGTTTGGTACCAGGGCCTGGGGCCAACGTCCTGACTTTC. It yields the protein CASGLVPGPGANVLTF.

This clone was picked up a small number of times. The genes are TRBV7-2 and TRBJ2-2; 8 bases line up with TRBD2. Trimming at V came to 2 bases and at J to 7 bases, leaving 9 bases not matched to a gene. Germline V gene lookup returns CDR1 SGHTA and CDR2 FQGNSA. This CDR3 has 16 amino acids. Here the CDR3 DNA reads TGTGCCAGCAGCTTACTCAGCGGGGGTCGAATCGGGGAGCTGTTTTTT. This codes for CASSLLSGGRIGELFF.

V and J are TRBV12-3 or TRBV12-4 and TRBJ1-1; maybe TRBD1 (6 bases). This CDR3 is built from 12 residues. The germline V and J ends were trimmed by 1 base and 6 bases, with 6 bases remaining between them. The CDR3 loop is CASSLEGAEAFF. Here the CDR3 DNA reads TGTGCCAGCAGTTTAGAGGGGGCTGAAGCTTTCTTT.

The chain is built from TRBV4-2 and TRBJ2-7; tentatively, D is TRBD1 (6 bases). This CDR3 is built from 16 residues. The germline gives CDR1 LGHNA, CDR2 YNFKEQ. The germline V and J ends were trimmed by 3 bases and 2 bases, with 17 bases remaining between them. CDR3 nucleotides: TGTGCCAGCAGCCAGCCGGACAGTGAATATACCTACGAGCAGTACTTC. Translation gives CASSQPDSEYTYEQYF.